The 30 T cell receptor beta chains below all came from one sample that was sequenced in a study of T cell repertoires in ileal Crohn's disease. Stated time point: neoterminal ileum biopsy at postoperative endoscopy, about 6 months after surgery. Produced via immunoSEQ multiplex PCR; TCRdb's table is partial and in-frame only. Seen here are roughly 2,000 clones, about nine tenths observed once, and the top ten hold 11%. Sample: ileal tissue. The source of these receptors is an adult with Crohn's disease.

CDR3 DNA: TGTGCCAGCAGCTATGCCCGGGTGCCGCCCCAGCATTTT. This sequence encodes CASSYARVPPQHF. The chain carries TRBV7-2 and TRBJ1-5, with unresolved D. The length of the CDR3 is 13 residues. Trimming pared 4 bases from V and 9 bases from J, leaving 13 bases between. The V gene's germline CDR1 is SGHTA and CDR2 FQGNSA.

This rearrangement joins TRBV5-1 to TRBJ2-1; D is unclear. The length of the CDR3 is 14 residues. Germline CDR1 and CDR2: SGHRS and YFSETQ. Trimming removed 0 bases at V and 2 bases at J, with 6 bases between. The CDR3 reads CASSLAGPYNEQFF. The CDR3 nucleotides read TGCGCCAGCAGCTTGGCCGGCCCCTACAATGAGCAGTTCTTC.

The J gene is TRBJ2-7, the V gene TRBV25-1; a weak D match, TRBD1 (6 bases). CDR1 is MGHDK and CDR2 is SYGVNS in the germline V gene. The CDR3 loop spans 14 amino acids. The V and J ends lost 5 bases and 0 bases respectively, with 11 bases between them. The CDR3: CASSRQGSSYEQYF. The DNA for the CDR3 is TGTGCCAGCAGTAGGCAGGGGAGCTCCTACGAGCAGTACTTC.

The rearrangement links TRBV28 to TRBJ2-1; maybe TRBD1 (7 bases). The V gene's germline CDR1 is MDHEN and CDR2 SYDVKM. The CDR3 has 15 residues. The V end lost 4 bases, the J end lost 7 bases, and 17 bases lay between the germline ends. CDR3 coding DNA: TGTGCCAGCAGTTCCGATACGCCAGGGGGGAATGAGCAGTTCTTC. It encodes CASSSDTPGGNEQFF.

The chain joins TRBV7-2 to TRBJ1-1; D might be TRBD1 (5 bases). Germline values: CDR1 SGHTA, CDR2 FQGNSA. The V end lost 3 bases, the J end lost 5 bases, and 16 bases lay between the germline ends. This CDR3 has 15 residues. The CDR3 DNA sequence: TGTGCCAGCAGCTTCGACTATTTGCAGGGTACTGAAGCTTTCTTT. Its protein product is CASSFDYLQGTEAFF.

The chain combines TRBV5-1 with TRBJ2-1; 8 bases agree with TRBD2. CDR1 and CDR2 from the germline V gene are SGHRS and YFSETQ. V gave up 1 base and J gave up 5 bases; unmatched junction bases: 5. The CDR3 loop spans 15 amino acids. The CDR3 spells CASSLSGGAHNEQFF. CDR3 sequence (DNA): TGCGCCAGCAGCTTGTCCGGGGGGGCTCACAATGAGCAGTTCTTC.

V and J are TRBV6-5 and TRBJ1-1; D gene uncertain. V was cut by 2 bases and J by 3 bases, with 16 bases left in between. The CDR3 length is 16 residues. Looked up from germline, CDR1 is MNHEY and CDR2 is SVGAGI. DNA for the CDR3: TGTGCCAGCAGTTACCGCCTCCGGGGTTTCGACACTGAAGCTTTCTTT. It codes for CASSYRLRGFDTEAFF.

The chain joins TRBV4-1 to TRBJ2-7, with D perhaps TRBD1 (5 bases). This CDR3 spans 13 amino acids. Germline V CDR1 and CDR2: MGHRA, YSYEKL. V was trimmed by 0 bases and J by 3 bases, leaving 6 bases between them. This CDR3 reads CASSQDQGYEQYF. CDR3 nucleotide sequence: TGCGCCAGCAGCCAAGATCAGGGCTACGAGCAGTACTTC.

The chain recombines TRBV28 with TRBJ1-5; D possibly corresponds to TRBD1 (5 bases). Germline V gene lookup returns CDR1 MDHEN and CDR2 SYDVKM. V was trimmed by 5 bases and J by 0 bases, leaving 17 bases between them. The CDR3 extends over 17 amino acids. DNA of the CDR3: TGTGCCAGCAGTCGCGGGGGACTGTTGGATAGCAATCAGCCCCAGCATTTT. Amino acids: CASSRGGLLDSNQPQHF.

The chain carries TRBV19 and TRBJ2-3, with 7 bases matching TRBD2. V lost 5 bases, J lost 0 bases, and 2 bases stayed unmatched. Germline lookup yields CDR1 LNHDA and CDR2 SQIVND (reference sequence). The CDR3 totals 14 residues. The CDR3 loop is CASSRRGSTDTQYF. Written as DNA, the CDR3 is TGTGCCAGTAGTCGGCGGGGGAGCACAGATACGCAGTATTTT.

In DNA, the CDR3 is TGCGCCAGCAGCTTGGACGGGGAGAACACTGAAGCTTTCTTT. Translation: CASSLDGENTEAFF. This chain joins TRBV5-1 and TRBJ1-1, with D hard to call. Germline-derived CDR1 and CDR2 are SGHRS and YFSETQ. V lost 0 bases to trimming and J lost 1 base, with 7 bases between them. This CDR3 is built from 14 residues. Combining the CDR3 with reference TRBV5-1 and TRBJ1-1 gives the whole variable domain KAGVTQTPRYLIKTRGQQVTLSCSPISGHRSVSWYQQTPGQGLQFLFEYFSETQRNKGNFPGRFSGRQFSNSRSEMNVSTLELGDSALYLCASSLDGENTEAFFGQGTRLTVV.

DNA of the CDR3: TGTGCCAGCAGCTTAGCCCTAGACTGGGCCCAAGAGACCCAGTACTTC. Protein sequence: CASSLALDWAQETQYF. The rearrangement joins TRBV7-2 to TRBJ2-5; D is unresolved. The ends were cut back, 0 bases at V and 1 base at J, with 12 bases in the middle. This CDR3 region has 16 residues. Germline CDR1 SGHTA, CDR2 FQGNSA.

The chain has TRBV18 and TRBJ1-4; no firm D call. From germline, CDR1 is KGHSH and CDR2 LQKENI. V dropped 3 bases and J dropped 0 bases, with 8 bases sitting between them. The CDR3 is 15 amino acids. The CDR3 DNA reads as TGTGCCAGCTCACCCCGGGGATCAACTAATGAAAAACTGTTTTTT. It codes for CASSPRGSTNEKLFF.

The chain employs TRBV29-1 and TRBJ2-5, with 8 bases matching TRBD2. Germline V gene data show CDR1 as SQVTM and CDR2 as ANQGSEA. The V and J ends lost 6 bases and 2 bases, in that order; junction bases with no gene match: 11. The CDR3 runs to 15 residues. The DNA of the CDR3 is TGCAGCGTGCCCCCGAGGACTAGCCCTCAAGAGACCCAGTACTTC. This sequence encodes CSVPPRTSPQETQYF.

This clone was found once. This specimen includes other DNA sequences encoding the same CDR3. The V and J genes are TRBV5-1 and TRBJ1-2; perhaps TRBD1 as D (5 bases). V lost 2 bases and J lost 3, with 11 bases in between. Germline V gene data show CDR1 as SGHRS and CDR2 as YFSETQ. This CDR3 contains 14 residues. CDR3 in amino acids: CASSLGTGYYGYTF. For the CDR3, the DNA is TGCGCCAGCAGCTTAGGCACAGGCTACTATGGCTACACCTTC. Supplemented by reference TRBV5-1 and TRBJ1-2, the full variable domain reads KAGVTQTPRYLIKTRGQQVTLSCSPISGHRSVSWYQQTPGQGLQFLFEYFSETQRNKGNFPGRFSGRQFSNSRSEMNVSTLELGDSALYLCASSLGTGYYGYTFGSGTRLTVV.

The J gene is TRBJ1-4, the V gene TRBV7-9; D gene unclear. The germline V gene has CDR1 SEHNR and CDR2 FQNEAQ (reference sequence). Trimming took 7 bases from V and 7 from J, leaving 16 bases between them. The CDR3 length is 14 residues. CDR3 in DNA: TGTGCCAGCATCTCCAGTGGGTTTGCTGAAAAACTGTTTTTT. The encoded protein is CASISSGFAEKLFF.

Points on this clone: The junction departs from the called germline gene at one end, perhaps through a read error. The chain joins TRBV29-1 to TRBJ1-2; maybe TRBD1 (5 bases). The CDR3 totals 12 residues. Per the germline V gene, CDR1 is SQVTM and CDR2 is ANQGSEA. The CDR3 coding sequence is TGCAGCGTTCTATCCACCCTGGAGGGGAACGCCTTC. Its translation: CSVLSTLEGNAF. The variable domain in full, completed from reference TRBV29-1 and TRBJ1-2, reads SAVISQKPSRDICQRGTSLTIQCQVDSQVTMMFWYRQQPGQSLTLIATANQGSEATYESGFVIDKFPISRPNLTFSTLTVSNMSPEDSSIYLCSVLSTLEGNAFGSGTRLTVV.

This chain connects TRBV28 to TRBJ1-2, with D possibly being TRBD1 (5 bases). The germline V gene encodes CDR1 MDHEN and CDR2 SYDVKM. The CDR3 is 13 residues long. V was trimmed by 6 bases and J by 3 bases, leaving 11 bases between them. The CDR3: CASSQTVDYGYTF. The CDR3 nucleotides read TGTGCCAGCAGCCAGACAGTAGACTATGGCTACACCTTC.

This clone was seen only a few times. This chain uses TRBV21-1 with TRBJ2-7; the table's D gene call, TRBD1, was not cross checked with the DNA. TRBV21-1 is labeled a pseudogene. The CDR3 extends over 18 amino acids. The CDR3 nucleotides read TGTGCCAGCAGCAAAGCGCTTTGCGACAGAGGAGTTTTCGACGAGCAGTACTTC. It encodes CASSKALCDRGVFDEQYF.

The chain uses TRBV28 and TRBJ2-7; D uncertain. The CDR3 has 11 residues. Germline V CDR1 and CDR2: MDHEN, SYDVKM. V was shortened by 7 bases and J by 3 bases, with 7 bases between the two germline ends. CDR3 residues: CASTFRYEQYF. DNA for the CDR3: TGTGCCAGCACCTTCCGCTACGAGCAGTACTTC.

J is TRBJ1-2 and V is TRBV29-1; 7 nucleotides align to TRBD1. This CDR3 is built from 13 residues. Germline values: CDR1 SQVTM, CDR2 ANQGSEA. With 7 bases clipped from V and 7 bases from J, the junction kept 12 bases outside the gene matches. For the CDR3, the DNA is TGCAGCGCGAGGGACAGTGCAGAGGGTGGCTACACCTTC. Residues: CSARDSAEGGYTF.

The J gene is TRBJ2-6, the V gene TRBV19; a possible D gene is TRBD2 (6 bases). V lost 5 bases and J lost 0, with 32 bases in between. CDR1 LNHDA and CDR2 SQIVND come from the germline V gene (reference sequence). The CDR3 covers 23 residues. The CDR3 nucleotides are TGTGCCAGTAGTCCTAAGTGGGGGGTAGGAGGCCCGACGACCTTCTCTGGGGCCAACGTCCTGACTTTC. As protein: CASSPKWGVGGPTTFSGANVLTF. The full variable domain, completed using reference TRBV19 and TRBJ2-6, is DGGITQSPKYLFRKEGQNVTLSCEQNLNHDAMYWYRQDPGQGLRLIYYSQIVNDFQKGDIAEGYSVSREKKESFPLTVTSAQKNPTAFYLCASSPKWGVGGPTTFSGANVLTFGAGSRLTVL.

This clone was seen a handful of times. The chain combines TRBV19 with TRBJ1-1; D is uncertain. Germline V gene lookup returns CDR1 LNHDA and CDR2 SQIVND (reference sequence). V lost 8 bases to trimming and J lost 7 bases, with 11 bases between them. This CDR3 is 11 amino acids long. CDR3 sequence reads: CASLSWGEAFF. The DNA of the CDR3 is TGTGCCAGTCTCTCGTGGGGTGAAGCTTTCTTT.

The chain joins TRBV5-4 to TRBJ1-4, with TRBD1 matching 7 bases. J lost 6 bases, V lost 4 bases, and 6 bases had no gene match. Germline-derived CDR1 and CDR2 are SGHNT and YYREEE (reference sequence). This CDR3 region has 14 residues. The CDR3 nucleotides read TGTGCCAGCAGCCTGGACAGGCGAGATGAAAAACTGTTTTTT. As protein: CASSLDRRDEKLFF.

This clone came up once. The junction and the germline gene differ at one end; a read error may be behind it. The J gene is TRBJ2-2, the V gene TRBV6-4; 7 bases agree with TRBD1. The V gene's germline CDR1 is MRHNA and CDR2 SNTAGT. The CDR3 is 13 amino acids. The CDR3 DNA reads as TGTGCCAGCAGTTACTCGGACAGGGGGGAGCTGTTTTTT. Encoded protein: CASSYSDRGELFF.

This chain connects TRBV7-8 to TRBJ2-7; possible D gene TRBD2, 6 bases. V was trimmed by 5 bases and J by 3 bases, leaving 14 bases between them. The CDR3 runs to 14 residues. Germline-derived CDR1 and CDR2 are SGHVS and FQNEAQ. CDR3 loop: CASSLTGLDYEQYF. CDR3 coding DNA: TGTGCCAGCAGCCTGACGGGACTGGACTACGAGCAGTACTTC.

The rearrangement uses TRBV7-9 and TRBJ1-1, with D possibly being TRBD1 (5 bases). CDR1 and CDR2 (germline): SEHNR, FQNEAQ (reference sequence). The CDR3 is 15 residues long. V lost 1 base, J lost 1 base, and 10 bases lay in between. The CDR3 DNA reads as TGTGCCAGCAGCTTAGTCATGGGGGGGAACACTGAAGCTTTCTTT. Translation: CASSLVMGGNTEAFF.

In regard to this clone: One junction end does not reproduce the germline sequence, and a read error may be involved. This chain joins TRBV6-5 and TRBJ2-7; 7 bases line up with TRBD1. The CDR3 runs to 16 residues. CDR1 is MNHEY and CDR2 is SVGAGI in the germline V gene. The DNA for the CDR3 is TGTGCCAGCAGATACTCCTCCCAGGGGGTGGTCTACGAGCAGTACTTC. Its translation is CASRYSSQGVVYEQYF.

The chain couples TRBV5-4 to TRBJ2-7, with D unresolved. V was clipped by 0 bases and J by 0 bases, with 7 bases between them. The germline V gene encodes CDR1 SGHNT and CDR2 YYREEE (reference sequence). This CDR3 has 14 residues. This CDR3 is CASSLGGYSYEQYF. In DNA, the CDR3 is TGTGCCAGCAGCTTGGGCGGATACTCCTACGAGCAGTACTTC.

The chain is built from TRBV7-2 and TRBJ2-7; 11 bases match TRBD2. There are 18 residues in the CDR3. Looked up from germline, CDR1 is SGHTA and CDR2 is FQGNSA. Germline trimming cut 1 base from V and 4 bases from J; bases unmatched to any gene: 12. CDR3 nucleotide sequence: TGTGCCAGCAGCTTAGAGGGGAGTATTAGCGGGGGGGCATACGAGCAGTACTTC. This sequence encodes CASSLEGSISGGAYEQYF.